The clone carrying this TCR beta chain was observed once. Its antigen remains unknown. The data are from a study of T cell responses to AZD1222 COVID-19 vaccine. The study, taken as a whole, reports: Most donors were white British, females outnumbered males, and clonal diversity was possibly underestimated. Spike-specific TCR breadth and depth rose after two AZD1222 doses. None of the repertoires were sampled until the peak T cell response had passed.

Generated by immunoSEQ multiplex PCR, the TCRdb table keeps only in-frame clones and is missing some. The sample records 130,000 to 150,000 clones, approximately 78% being singletons. The V and J ends lost 5 bases and 2 bases respectively, with 16 bases between them. In germline, CDR1 is SGHRS, CDR2 YFSETQ. There are 15 residues in the CDR3. The sample consisted of peripheral blood, taken on day 0 of MenACWY control vaccination. This rearrangement joins TRBV5-1 to TRBJ2-5; D is possibly TRBD1 or TRBD2 (5 bases each). The receptor's source is an adult in good health. Written as DNA, the CDR3 is TGCGCCAGCAGGAAAACCGGGACGGAACAAGAGACCCAGTACTTC. It codes for CASRKTGTEQETQYF.